This T cell receptor beta chain emerged from a study of beta chain features in type 1 diabetes. V shed 2 bases and J 4 bases; nucleotides not matched to a gene: 8. This CDR3 has 16 residues. Germline CDR1 is MGHRA and CDR2 is YSYEKL. This clone was seen a handful of times. Every isolated RNA sample was fully reverse transcribed, so sequencing captured expressed TCRB transcripts. Clones were sequenced by immunoSEQ multiplex PCR, and TCRdb holds only the in-frame ones, with some missing. Among approximately 470,000 clones listed, approximately 30% were seen once. The receptor's source is a man between 18 and 29 years old in good health. The chain recombines TRBV4-1 with TRBJ2-3; 8 nucleotides align to TRBD1. The sequenced sample was naive CD4+ T cells from blood. The CDR3: CASSQLDRGSPDTQYF. CDR3 sequence (DNA): TGCGCCAGCAGCCAATTAGACAGGGGCAGTCCAGATACGCAGTATTTT.